Sequencing of this T cell receptor beta chain was carried out in a study of identical twins listed by TCRdb under 2016. Regarding the study in general: To test whether fetal clonotypes persist, this study deep-sequenced TCR alpha and beta repertoires from monozygotic twins, from unrelated adults of various ages, and from cord blood. To rule out contamination, the twin experiments were replicated at different times with different library preparation protocols. Broad study findings and their caveats: Invariant T cells such as MAIT and iNKT could partly confound zero-insertion analyses, although diverse VJ usage argued against such confounding for most clonotypes. Fewer insertions were carried by abundant cord blood beta clonotypes, a similar but weaker trend appeared in young adult naive repertoires, and no such trend appeared in memory repertoires. Compared with coincidental sharing between unrelated individuals, out-of-frame TCR alpha sequences shared between twins showed an excess of sequences with low generation probability. In monozygotic twins, out-of-frame TCR alpha sharing was systematically underestimated by recombination models, although the models agreed with sharing between unrelated individuals. The excess sharing between twins in beta out-of-frame sequences was weaker because fewer shared sequences reduced the signal-to-noise ratio. Because the same donors could not be followed over many years, the conclusions relied on cross-sectional statistical analysis.

Libraries were prepared through 5' RACE. The reads were generated on an Illumina HiSeq 2000. A universal primer binding site was introduced by template switching, and a unique molecular identifier was present in the final cDNA, enabling accurate counting of TCR cDNA molecules. Specific primers in the conserved constant-segment region were used to synthesize first-strand cDNA for the TCR alpha and beta chains. To control for contamination, each cDNA library was double barcoded with a SMART-Mk sample barcode plus Illumina barcodes. TruSeq adapter sequences and Illumina sample barcodes were added in two successive PCR steps. Sequencing of the TCR alpha and beta cDNA libraries was done on the Illumina HiSeq platform using custom primers. The study's processing was this. Raw reads were processed with MiGEC to extract unique molecular identifiers, and MiXCR was used to determine CDR3 positions. For each individual, recombination models were inferred using an EM algorithm with the repgenHMM and IGoR tools. Shared clonotypes were analyzed with the tcR package in R, and sharing was normalized by the product of cloneset sizes. To study raw recombination free of thymic and clonal selection effects, out-of-frame nonproductive sequences were analyzed. TCRdb trimmed the raw reads at Q25, called clones with MiXCR and kept productive beta chains. Identical CDR3 protein sequences are pooled into one entry, listed with their most common genes and DNA. The V and J calls, along with clone size, are taken from TCRdb and not from the paper's own processing. The sample table holds under 400,000 distinct CDR3 sequences, of which roughly 9% were seen once. The ten largest clones capture 8% to 9.5% of the sample.

The CDR3 spans 15 residues, from the cysteine through the phenylalanine. Here the CDR3 DNA is all that survives: 45 bases in frame from base 1. V is clipped by 2 bases and J by 3 bases, and the sequence between their germline boundaries is 11 bases long. From the germline V gene, CDR1 is SGHTA and CDR2 is FQGNSA. All donors were healthy Caucasians. The researchers also sequenced three unrelated adults who were not twins: a male aged 18 to 30, a male aged 50 to 60, and a female aged 50 to 60. Miltenyi CD45RO+ enrichment and human naive T-cell isolation kits were used to isolate memory (CD45RO+) and naive T cells from PBMC. This clonotype was detected ten times or more. Its cognate antigen has yet to be identified. The input lacks base qualities; no much larger clone sits a single base away.

The chain couples TRBV7-2 to TRBJ1-5, with the D gene too uncertain to name. The sequenced sample was naive T cells sorted from blood. The cell subset or site label on this specimen signifies: cells isolated with a human naive T-cell isolation kit. This TCR was sampled from a woman aged 50 to 60 in good health. The CDR3 region has the sequence CASSLSTLVNQPQHF. The DNA reads as follows: TGTGCCAGCAGCTTATCGACGCTCGTCAATCAGCCCCAGCATTTT.